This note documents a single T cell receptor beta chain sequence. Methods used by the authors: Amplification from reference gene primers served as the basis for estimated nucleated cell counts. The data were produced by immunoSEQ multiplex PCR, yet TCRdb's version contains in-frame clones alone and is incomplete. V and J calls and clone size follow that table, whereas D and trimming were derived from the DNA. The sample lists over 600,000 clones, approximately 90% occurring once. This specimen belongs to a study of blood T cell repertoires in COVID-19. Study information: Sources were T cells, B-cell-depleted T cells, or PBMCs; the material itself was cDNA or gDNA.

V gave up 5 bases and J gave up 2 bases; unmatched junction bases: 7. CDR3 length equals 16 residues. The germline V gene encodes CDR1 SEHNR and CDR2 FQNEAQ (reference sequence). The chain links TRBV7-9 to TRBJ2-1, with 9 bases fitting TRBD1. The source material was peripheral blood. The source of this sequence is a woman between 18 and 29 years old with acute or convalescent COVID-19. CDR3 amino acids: CASSLGTGFTYNEQFF. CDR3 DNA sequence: TGTGCCAGCAGCCTCGGGACAGGGTTTACCTACAATGAGCAGTTCTTC.